These 21 T cell receptor beta chains were sequenced from one sample in a study of blood T cell repertoires in COVID-19. Profiled with immunoSEQ multiplex PCR; TCRdb holds only in-frame clones, not every one. Of some 450,000 clones listed, 70% to 90% are singletons. The material sequenced was peripheral blood. The origin of the receptors is a woman in her 50s with COVID-19, enrolled during active disease.

The gene calls are TRBV19 and TRBJ1-5; D is unresolved. This CDR3 spans 14 amino acids. CDR1 is LNHDA and CDR2 is SQIVND in the germline V gene (reference sequence). The germline V and J ends were trimmed by 3 bases and 4 bases, with 10 bases remaining between them. CDR3 protein: CASSIDLENQPQHF. The CDR3, as DNA: TGTGCCAGTAGTATCGATCTCGAGAATCAGCCCCAGCATTTT.

The rearrangement joins TRBV28 to TRBJ2-1, with D possibly being TRBD1 (5 bases). Looked up from germline, CDR1 is MDHEN and CDR2 is SYDVKM. V was shortened by 6 bases and J by 4 bases, with 13 bases between the two germline ends. The CDR3 extends over 14 amino acids. As DNA, the CDR3 is TGTGCCAGCAGCACGTCAGACAGTTACAATGAGCAGTTCTTC. Protein product: CASSTSDSYNEQFF. Based on the CDR3 plus reference TRBV28 and TRBJ2-1, the full variable domain is DVKVTQSSRYLVKRTGEKVFLECVQDMDHENMFWYRQDPGLGLRLIYFSYDVKMKEKGDIPEGYSVSREKKERFSLILESASTNQTSMYLCASSTSDSYNEQFFGPGTRLTVL.

This clone has just one count. The rearrangement uses TRBV19 and TRBJ1-4; D is undetermined. This CDR3 has 14 residues. Germline CDR1 reads LNHDA; CDR2 reads SQIVND (reference sequence). V was clipped by 4 bases and J by 8 bases, with 14 bases between them. This CDR3 reads CASSTGSGGEKLFF. In DNA form, the CDR3 reads TGTGCCAGTAGTACCGGGTCCGGCGGGGAAAAACTGTTTTTT. The full variable domain, its missing parts supplied by reference TRBV19 and TRBJ1-4, is DGGITQSPKYLFRKEGQNVTLSCEQNLNHDAMYWYRQDPGQGLRLIYYSQIVNDFQKGDIAEGYSVSREKKESFPLTVTSAQKNPTAFYLCASSTGSGGEKLFFGSGTQLSVL.

The chain recombines TRBV6-5 with TRBJ2-1; possibly TRBD1 for D (5 bases). V dropped 4 bases and J dropped 7 bases, with 17 bases sitting between them. The CDR3 runs to 15 residues. Germline CDR1 MNHEY, CDR2 SVGAGI. Written as DNA, the CDR3 is TGTGCCAGCAGTTTTCAGGGTGGTATTAGGAATGAGCAGTTCTTC. This gives the protein CASSFQGGIRNEQFF.

This chain connects TRBV7-6 to TRBJ1-4, with D unresolved. The CDR3 runs 13 residues. The V and J ends lost 3 bases and 6 bases respectively, with 8 bases between them. Germline assignment: CDR1 SGHVS and CDR2 FNYEAQ. This CDR3 reads CASSLRPDEKLFF. The DNA of the CDR3 is TGTGCCAGCAGCTTGCGGCCCGATGAAAAACTGTTTTTT.

About this clone itself: Other DNA sequences in the same sample also yield this CDR3. The rearrangement joins TRBV24-1 to TRBJ2-5; D uncertain. The V end was cut by 4 bases, the J end by 1 base, with 3 bases between. Germline V lookup: CDR1 KGHDR, CDR2 SFDVKD. CDR3 size: 12 residues. CDR3 region: CATSDVQETQYF. The CDR3 coding sequence is TGTGCCACCAGTGACGTCCAAGAGACCCAGTACTTC.

The chain couples TRBV18 to TRBJ1-4; 11 bases align to TRBD1. Germline V CDR1 and CDR2: KGHSH, LQKENI. The CDR3 has 15 amino acids. The V segment lost 4 bases and the J segment 6 bases; nucleotides outside the gene matches: 4. CDR3 sequence (DNA): TGTGCCAGCTCACGACCGGGACAGGGGGATGAAAAACTGTTTTTT. It yields the protein CASSRPGQGDEKLFF.

The V call is TRBV21-1, the J call TRBJ1-2. TRBV21-1 is a documented pseudogene. The CDR3 covers 14 residues. The CDR3 coding sequence is TGTGCCAGCAGCCCCTGGGGGGGCCACTATGGCTACACCTTC. This gives the protein CASSPWGGHYGYTF.

The rearrangement links TRBV24-1 to TRBJ2-2, with D maybe TRBD2 (6 bases). The CDR3 spans 17 residues. CDR1 is KGHDR, CDR2 SFDVKD, per germline. Trimming pared 0 bases from V and 4 bases from J, leaving 14 bases between. CDR3 protein: CATSDLKLAGSTGELFF. DNA for the CDR3: TGTGCCACCAGTGATTTGAAGCTCGCCGGGAGCACCGGGGAGCTGTTTTTT.

This chain uses TRBV9 with TRBJ1-2, with D possibly TRBD1 on 6 matching bases. The CDR3 runs 15 residues. Germline V lookup: CDR1 SGDLS, CDR2 YYNGEE. Trimming left V 0 bases short and J 2 bases short, with 11 bases between. The CDR3 is CASSVEGRGNYGYTF. The CDR3 DNA is TGTGCCAGCAGCGTAGAAGGGAGGGGGAACTATGGCTACACCTTC.

The rearrangement joins TRBV6-5 to TRBJ2-7; TRBD1 matches 7 bases. This CDR3 contains 13 residues. Per germline, CDR1 MNHEY and CDR2 SVGAGI. V trimming: 6 bases; J trimming: 5 bases; junction bases outside the gene matches: 7. The chain's CDR3 is CASSAGTVNEQYF. The CDR3 DNA is TGTGCCAGCAGCGCCGGGACAGTAAACGAGCAGTACTTC.

The chain uses TRBV29-1 and TRBJ1-2; 7 bases agree with TRBD1. The junction had 11 bases not matched to a gene; V was cut back by 2 bases and J by 5 bases. The CDR3 sequence is 15 residues long. Germline V gene sequence: CDR1 SQVTM, CDR2 ANQGSEA. In DNA form, the CDR3 reads TGCAGCGTTGAAAGGGGACAGCTCGGTAGATATGGCTACACCTTC. Amino acids: CSVERGQLGRYGYTF.

This clone was detected a few times. This sequence joins TRBV5-1 and TRBJ2-7; no clear D. The CDR3 has 12 amino acids. Trimming pared 3 bases from V and 7 bases from J, leaving 11 bases between. Germline V gene lookup returns CDR1 SGHRS and CDR2 YFSETQ. The CDR3 loop reads CASSSRSGEQYF. In DNA, the CDR3 is TGCGCCAGCAGCTCGAGGTCTGGGGAGCAGTACTTC.

This clone turned up a few times. CDR3 DNA: TGTGCCAGCAGCTTAGGGACTATCCCTGAAAATGAGCAGTTCTTC. Translating gives CASSLGTIPENEQFF. J is TRBJ2-1 and V is TRBV11-3, with a weak D call TRBD2 (6 bases). The length of the CDR3 is 15 residues. V lost 1 base and J 7 bases, leaving 14 bases between the germline ends. Per germline, CDR1 SGHNT and CDR2 YENEEA.

The V gene is TRBV6-2 or TRBV6-3, the J gene TRBJ2-5; TRBD2 aligns across 13 bases. This CDR3 has 16 amino acids. J gave up 5 bases and V 4 bases, and 7 bases lay outside the gene matches. Germline V gene data show CDR1 as MNHEY and CDR2 as SVGEGT. CDR3 protein: CASSSTSGGARETQYF. CDR3 in DNA: TGTGCCAGCAGTTCTACTAGCGGGGGGGCCCGTGAGACCCAGTACTTC.

The gene calls are TRBV7-2 and TRBJ1-4; TRBD1 matches at 7 bases. Germline V gene sequence: CDR1 SGHTA, CDR2 FQGNSA. V gave up 4 bases and J gave up 7 bases; unmatched junction bases: 9. The CDR3 consists of 15 residues. This CDR3 is CASSSLYRGSEKLFF. Written as DNA, the CDR3 is TGTGCCAGCAGCTCGTTATACAGGGGAAGTGAAAAACTGTTTTTT.

This chain connects TRBV10-2 to TRBJ2-7, with 9 bases fitting TRBD1. CDR3 length: 17 amino acids. CDR1 and CDR2 from the germline V gene are WSHSY and SAAADI. The ends lost 7 bases at V and 0 bases at J; junction bases unmatched: 13. The CDR3 loop reads CASNPRGQGGSSYEQYF. In DNA form, the CDR3 reads TGCGCCAGCAACCCCCGGGGACAGGGTGGGAGCTCCTACGAGCAGTACTTC.

As regards this clone: Within the sample, other DNA sequences also encode this same CDR3. The chain joins TRBV4-1 to TRBJ1-1; TRBD1 aligns across 10 bases. With 3 bases clipped from V and 5 bases from J, the junction kept 3 bases outside the gene matches. Germline loops: CDR1 MGHRA, CDR2 YSYEKL. The CDR3 extends over 14 amino acids. CDR3 in DNA: TGCGCCAGCAGCCAGGACAGGGGGTTAACTGAAGCTTTCTTT. The encoded protein is CASSQDRGLTEAFF.

The chain carries TRBV12-3 or TRBV12-4 and TRBJ1-1; D is unclear. There are 10 residues in the CDR3. Trimming pared 6 bases from V and 8 bases from J, leaving 7 bases between. The CDR3 DNA reads TGTGCCAGCAGCCGAGCCGAAGCTTTCTTT. Its protein product is CASSRAEAFF.

This chain connects TRBV19 to TRBJ2-3, with D possibly matching TRBD1 (6 bases). The CDR3 has 14 amino acids. Germline CDR1 reads LNHDA; CDR2 reads SQIVND (reference sequence). V lost 3 bases to trimming and J lost 1 base, with 8 bases between them. In DNA form, the CDR3 reads TGTGCCAGTAGTATGCAGGGGCGCACAGATACGCAGTATTTT. This translates into CASSMQGRTDTQYF.

The chain has TRBV5-6 and TRBJ2-7, with D unclear. Germline V gene sequence: CDR1 SGHDT, CDR2 YYEEEE. The CDR3 has 13 amino acids. V was pared by 3 bases and J by 1 base, with 8 bases between. CDR3 DNA: TGTGCCAGCAGCTCGCGATATTCCTACGAGCAGTACTTC. Protein: CASSSRYSYEQYF.